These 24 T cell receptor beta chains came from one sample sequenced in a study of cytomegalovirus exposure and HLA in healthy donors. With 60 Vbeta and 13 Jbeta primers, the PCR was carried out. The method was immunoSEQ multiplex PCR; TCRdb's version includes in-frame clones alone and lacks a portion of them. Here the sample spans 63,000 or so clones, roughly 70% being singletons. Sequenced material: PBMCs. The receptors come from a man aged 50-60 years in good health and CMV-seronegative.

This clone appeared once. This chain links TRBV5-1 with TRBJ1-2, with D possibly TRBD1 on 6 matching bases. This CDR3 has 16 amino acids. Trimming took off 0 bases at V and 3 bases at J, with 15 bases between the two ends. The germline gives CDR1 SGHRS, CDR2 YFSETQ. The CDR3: CASSLGRTEDYYGYTF. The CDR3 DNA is TGCGCCAGCAGCTTGGGTCGGACAGAAGACTACTATGGCTACACCTTC.

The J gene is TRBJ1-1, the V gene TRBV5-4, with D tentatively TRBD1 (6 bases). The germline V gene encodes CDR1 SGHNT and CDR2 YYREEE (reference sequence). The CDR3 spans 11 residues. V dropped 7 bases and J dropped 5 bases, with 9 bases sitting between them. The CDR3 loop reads CASGGLTEAFF. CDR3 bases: TGTGCCAGCGGGGGCCTAACTGAAGCTTTCTTT.

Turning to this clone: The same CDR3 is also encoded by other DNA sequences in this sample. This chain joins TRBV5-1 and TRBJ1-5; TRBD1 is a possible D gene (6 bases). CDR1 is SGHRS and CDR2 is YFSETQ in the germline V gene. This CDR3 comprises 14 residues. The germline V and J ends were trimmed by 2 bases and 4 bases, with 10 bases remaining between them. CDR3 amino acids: CASSLGGGNQPQHF. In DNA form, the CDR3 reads TGCGCCAGCAGCTTAGGGGGTGGGAATCAGCCCCAGCATTTT.

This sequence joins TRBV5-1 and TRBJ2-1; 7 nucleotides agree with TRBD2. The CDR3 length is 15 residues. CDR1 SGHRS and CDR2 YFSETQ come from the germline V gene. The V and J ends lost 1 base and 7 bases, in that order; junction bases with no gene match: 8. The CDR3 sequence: CASSLRPGGRNEQFF. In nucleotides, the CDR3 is TGCGCCAGCAGCTTGAGGCCGGGGGGAAGGAATGAGCAGTTCTTC.

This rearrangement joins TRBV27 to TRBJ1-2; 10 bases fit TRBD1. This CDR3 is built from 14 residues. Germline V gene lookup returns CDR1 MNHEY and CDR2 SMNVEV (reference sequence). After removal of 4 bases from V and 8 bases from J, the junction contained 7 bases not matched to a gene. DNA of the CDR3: TGTGCCAGCAGTTCACCAGACAGGGGGCGCGGCTACACCTTC. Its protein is CASSSPDRGRGYTF.

This CDR3 reads CASRPGQGFPGELFF. CDR3 sequence (DNA): TGTGCCAGTAGACCGGGACAGGGATTTCCCGGGGAGCTGTTTTTT. The chain joins TRBV7-9 to TRBJ2-2; TRBD1 matches 9 bases. This CDR3 spans 15 amino acids. Unmatched junction bases numbered 11, after V lost 9 bases and J lost 6 bases. Germline V gene sequence: CDR1 SEHNR, CDR2 FQNEAQ (reference sequence).

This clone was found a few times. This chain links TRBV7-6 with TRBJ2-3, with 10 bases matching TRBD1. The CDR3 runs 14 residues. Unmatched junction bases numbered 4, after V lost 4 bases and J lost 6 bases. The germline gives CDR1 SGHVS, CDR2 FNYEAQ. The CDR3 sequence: CASSSRQGADTQYF. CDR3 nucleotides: TGTGCCAGCAGCTCCCGACAGGGGGCTGATACGCAGTATTTT.

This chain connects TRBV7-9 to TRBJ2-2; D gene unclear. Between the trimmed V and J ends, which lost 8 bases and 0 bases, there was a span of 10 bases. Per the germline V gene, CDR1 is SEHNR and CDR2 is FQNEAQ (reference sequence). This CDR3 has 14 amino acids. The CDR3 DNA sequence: TGTGCCAGCTCCCACAGAACGAACACCGGGGAGCTGTTTTTT. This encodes CASSHRTNTGELFF.

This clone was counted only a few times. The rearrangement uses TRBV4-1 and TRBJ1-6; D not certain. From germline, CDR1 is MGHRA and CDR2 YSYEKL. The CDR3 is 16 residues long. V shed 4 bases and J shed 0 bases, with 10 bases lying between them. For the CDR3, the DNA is TGCGCCAGCAGCCCATCGGAGAGCTCCTATAATTCACCCCTCCACTTT. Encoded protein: CASSPSESSYNSPLHF.

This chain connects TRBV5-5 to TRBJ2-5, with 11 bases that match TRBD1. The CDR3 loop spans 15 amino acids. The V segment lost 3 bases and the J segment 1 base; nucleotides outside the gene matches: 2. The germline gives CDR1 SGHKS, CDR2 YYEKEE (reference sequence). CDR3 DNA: TGTGCCAGCAGCTGGGGGACAGGGGGCCAAGAGACCCAGTACTTC. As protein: CASSWGTGGQETQYF.

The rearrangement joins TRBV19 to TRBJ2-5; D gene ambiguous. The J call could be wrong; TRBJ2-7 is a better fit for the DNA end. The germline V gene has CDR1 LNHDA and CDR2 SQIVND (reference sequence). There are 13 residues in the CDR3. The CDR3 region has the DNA TGTGCCAGTAGTATTGGCGGTGAATACGAGCAGTACTTC. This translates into CASSIGGEYEQYF.

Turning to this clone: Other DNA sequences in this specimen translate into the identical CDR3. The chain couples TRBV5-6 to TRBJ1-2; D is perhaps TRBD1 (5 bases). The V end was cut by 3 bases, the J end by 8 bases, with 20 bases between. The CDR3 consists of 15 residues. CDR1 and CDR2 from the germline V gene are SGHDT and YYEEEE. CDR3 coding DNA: TGTGCCAGCAGCTCATCCAGGGCTCGGGTCTACGGCTACACCTTC. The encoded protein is CASSSSRARVYGYTF.

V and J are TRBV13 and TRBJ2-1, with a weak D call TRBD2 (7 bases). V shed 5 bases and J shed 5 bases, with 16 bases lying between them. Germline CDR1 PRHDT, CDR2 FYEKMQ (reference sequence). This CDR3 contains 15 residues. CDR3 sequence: CASSRSGGPNNEQFF. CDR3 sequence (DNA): TGTGCCAGCAGCCGCTCCGGGGGGCCCAACAATGAGCAGTTCTTC.

This chain's CDR3 is CAWISSPSTEAFF. The CDR3 region has the DNA TGTGCCTGGATAAGCTCCCCGAGCACTGAAGCTTTCTTT. The chain is built from TRBV30 and TRBJ1-1, with D hard to call. The CDR3 runs to 13 residues. V was cut by 4 bases and J by 4 bases, with 13 bases left in between. The germline V gene encodes CDR1 GTSNPN and CDR2 SVGIG (reference sequence).

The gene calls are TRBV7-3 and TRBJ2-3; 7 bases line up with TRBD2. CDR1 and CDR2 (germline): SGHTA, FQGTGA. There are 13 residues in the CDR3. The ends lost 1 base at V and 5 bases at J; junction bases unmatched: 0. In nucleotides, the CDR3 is TGTGCCAGCAGCTTAAGGGAGGGAGATACGCAGTATTTT. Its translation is CASSLREGDTQYF. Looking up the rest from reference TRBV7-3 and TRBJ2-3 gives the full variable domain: GAGVSQTPSNKVTEKGKYVELRCDPISGHTALYWYRQSLGQGPEFLIYFQGTGAADDSGLPNDRFFAVRPEGSVSTLKIQRTERGDSAVYLCASSLREGDTQYFGPGTRLTVL.

DNA for the CDR3: TGTGCCAGCCCGGGAGTCTATAATTCACCCCTCCACTTT. Encoded protein: CASPGVYNSPLHF. V and J are TRBV21-1 and TRBJ1-6. TRBV21-1 corresponds to a pseudogene. The CDR3 is 13 amino acids.

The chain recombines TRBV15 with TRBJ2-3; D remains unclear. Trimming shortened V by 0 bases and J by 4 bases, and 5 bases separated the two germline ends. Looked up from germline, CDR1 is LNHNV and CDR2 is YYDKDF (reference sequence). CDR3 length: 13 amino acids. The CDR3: CATSRDLPDTQYF. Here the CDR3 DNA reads TGTGCCACCAGCAGAGATCTTCCAGATACGCAGTATTTT.

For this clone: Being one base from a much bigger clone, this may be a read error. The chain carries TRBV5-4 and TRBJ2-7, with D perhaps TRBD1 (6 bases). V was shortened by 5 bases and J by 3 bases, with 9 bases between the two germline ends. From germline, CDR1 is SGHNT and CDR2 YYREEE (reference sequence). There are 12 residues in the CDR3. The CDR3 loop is CASSLQGYEQYF. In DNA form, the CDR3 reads TGTGCCAGCAGTTTACAGGGCTACGAGCAGTACTTC.

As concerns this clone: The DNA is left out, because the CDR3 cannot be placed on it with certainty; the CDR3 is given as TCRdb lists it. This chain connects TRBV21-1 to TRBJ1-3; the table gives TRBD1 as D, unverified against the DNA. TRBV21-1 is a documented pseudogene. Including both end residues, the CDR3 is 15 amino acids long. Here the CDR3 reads CASSPLVGLGNTIYF.

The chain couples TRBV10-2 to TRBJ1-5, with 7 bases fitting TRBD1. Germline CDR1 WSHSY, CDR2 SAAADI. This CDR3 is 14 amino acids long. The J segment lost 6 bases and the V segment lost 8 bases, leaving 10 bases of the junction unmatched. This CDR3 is CASVHNRGSQPQHF. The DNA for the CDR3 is TGCGCCAGCGTCCACAACAGGGGAAGTCAGCCCCAGCATTTT.

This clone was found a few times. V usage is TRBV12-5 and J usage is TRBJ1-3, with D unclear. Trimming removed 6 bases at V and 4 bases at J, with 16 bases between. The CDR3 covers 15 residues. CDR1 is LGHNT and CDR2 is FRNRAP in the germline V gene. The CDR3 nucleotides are TGTGCTAGTGGAACAGCCGGGAACATAGGAAACACCATATATTTT. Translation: CASGTAGNIGNTIYF.

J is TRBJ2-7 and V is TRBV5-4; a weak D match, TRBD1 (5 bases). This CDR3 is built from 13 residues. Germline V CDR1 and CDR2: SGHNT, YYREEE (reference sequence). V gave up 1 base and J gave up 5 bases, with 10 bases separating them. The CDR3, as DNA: TGTGCCAGCAGCTTGAAGGGGTTAAACGAGCAGTACTTC. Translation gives CASSLKGLNEQYF.

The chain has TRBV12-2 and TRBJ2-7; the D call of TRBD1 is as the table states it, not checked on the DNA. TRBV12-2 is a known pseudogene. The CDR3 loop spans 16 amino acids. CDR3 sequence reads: CASRLARGQGFYEQYF. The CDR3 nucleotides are TGTGCAAGTCGCTTAGCGCGGGGACAGGGGTTTTACGAGCAGTACTTC.

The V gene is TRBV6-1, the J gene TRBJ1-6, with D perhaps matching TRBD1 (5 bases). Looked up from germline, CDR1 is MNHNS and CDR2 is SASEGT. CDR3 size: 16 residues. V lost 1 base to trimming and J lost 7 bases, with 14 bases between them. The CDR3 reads CASSEERWGDNSPLHF. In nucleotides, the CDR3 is TGTGCCAGCAGTGAAGAACGGTGGGGGGACAATTCACCCCTCCACTTT.